One and the same sample provided the 13 T cell receptor beta chains below, sequenced in a study of immune cell composition in non-small cell lung cancer. Using immunoSEQ multiplex PCR, the repertoire was profiled, and TCRdb retains in-frame clones only, with some absent. The table includes roughly 15,000 clones, 77% detected once. Normal lung sampling was at least 3 cm from the tumour, as distant as possible. The data were also submitted as part of a second study, on CD4 T cells in lung cancer.

Sequencing input: non-adjacent lung tissue. The origin of the receptors is a human donor with non-small cell lung cancer.

The chain carries TRBV6-6 and TRBJ1-1; D is possibly TRBD1 (6 bases). The CDR3 runs to 13 residues. V was pared by 7 bases and J by 8 bases, with 17 bases between. Germline V lookup: CDR1 MNHNY, CDR2 SVGAGI (reference sequence). The CDR3 is CASNPRGRGEAFF. DNA for the CDR3: TGTGCCAGCAACCCTCGAGGGAGGGGGGAAGCTTTCTTT.

The sample holds a few counts of this clone. This rearrangement joins TRBV9 to TRBJ1-1; D not certain. The CDR3 totals 14 residues. Trimming took off 0 bases at V and 6 bases at J, with 12 bases between the two ends. From germline, CDR1 is SGDLS and CDR2 YYNGEE. CDR3: CASSVELGAAEAFF. The DNA for the CDR3 is TGTGCCAGCAGCGTAGAATTGGGAGCCGCTGAAGCTTTCTTT.

The chain employs TRBV10-3 and TRBJ1-1; possibly TRBD1 for D (6 bases). CDR1 is ENHRY and CDR2 is SYGVKD in the germline V gene. The length of the CDR3 is 14 residues. Trimming took off 0 bases at V and 6 bases at J, with 11 bases between the two ends. In DNA form, the CDR3 reads TGTGCCATCAGTGAGTCGCAGGGGAAGGCTGAAGCTTTCTTT. Amino acids: CAISESQGKAEAFF.

This clone came up once. This chain connects TRBV30 to TRBJ1-3; D remains unclear. V lost 2 bases and J 0 bases, leaving 14 bases between the germline ends. Germline CDR1 GTSNPN, CDR2 SVGIG (reference sequence). CDR3 size: 16 residues. The CDR3 DNA is TGTGCCTGGAGTCTGCGCCTACTGAGCTCTGGAAACACCATATATTTT. Translation: CAWSLRLLSSGNTIYF.

This clone has just one count. The chain has TRBV4-1 and TRBJ2-1; D gene unclear. CDR1 is MGHRA and CDR2 is YSYEKL in the germline V gene. V was pared by 2 bases and J by 7 bases, with 6 bases between. There are 12 residues in the CDR3. The CDR3: CASSQPRNEQFF. CDR3 nucleotide sequence: TGCGCCAGCAGCCAACCGAGGAATGAGCAGTTCTTC.

This clone has a handful of counts. V usage is TRBV28 and J usage is TRBJ1-5, with D possibly matching TRBD1 (5 bases). In germline, CDR1 is MDHEN, CDR2 SYDVKM. This CDR3 is built from 15 residues. Trimming removed 4 bases from V and 2 bases from J, with 12 bases in between. This CDR3 is CASSSTGGGNQPQHF. CDR3 nucleotides: TGTGCCAGCAGTTCCACGGGGGGTGGCAATCAGCCCCAGCATTTT. The variable domain in full, completed from reference TRBV28 and TRBJ1-5, reads DVKVTQSSRYLVKRTGEKVFLECVQDMDHENMFWYRQDPGLGLRLIYFSYDVKMKEKGDIPEGYSVSREKKERFSLILESASTNQTSMYLCASSSTGGGNQPQHFGDGTRLSIL.

The rearrangement uses TRBV7-9 and TRBJ1-1; a weak D match, TRBD1 (5 bases). Trimming left V 3 bases short and J 11 bases short, with 16 bases between. Germline CDR1 and CDR2: SEHNR and FQNEAQ (reference sequence). The length of the CDR3 is 13 residues. The chain's CDR3 is CASSFGAGLDAFF. CDR3 coding DNA: TGTGCCAGCAGCTTCGGGGCAGGGCTTGACGCTTTCTTT. The complete variable domain, with remaining parts taken from reference TRBV7-9 and TRBJ1-1, reads DTGVSQNPRHKITKRGQNVTFRCDPISEHNRLYWYRQTLGQGPEFLTYFQNEAQLEKSRLLSDRFSAERPKGSFSTLEIQRTEQGDSAMYLCASSFGAGLDAFFGQGTRLTVV.

This clone was seen only a few times. This sequence joins TRBV19 and TRBJ2-7; 8 nucleotides agree with TRBD2. This CDR3 spans 13 amino acids. Germline CDR1 reads LNHDA; CDR2 reads SQIVND (reference sequence). With 3 bases clipped from V and 5 bases from J, the junction kept 3 bases outside the gene matches. Written as DNA, the CDR3 is TGTGCCAGTAGTATTCGGCGGGGGGACGAGCAGTACTTC. It encodes CASSIRRGDEQYF.

This clone showed up just a few times. V and J are TRBV29-1 and TRBJ2-1, with 9 bases that match TRBD2. The CDR3 loop spans 14 amino acids. From germline, CDR1 is SQVTM and CDR2 ANQGSEA. J was trimmed by 7 bases and V by 3 bases; bases with no gene match: 7. CDR3 amino acids: CSVDRGGASNEQFF. The CDR3 nucleotides are TGCAGCGTTGATCGCGGGGGGGCCTCTAATGAGCAGTTCTTC.

V gene TRBV28 combines with J gene TRBJ2-3; the D call may be TRBD1 or TRBD2 (5 bases each). Germline-derived CDR1 and CDR2 are MDHEN and SYDVKM. Between the trimmed V and J ends, which lost 6 bases and 0 bases, there was a span of 13 bases. CDR3 length equals 15 residues. The CDR3 DNA reads as TGTGCCAGCAGCCCCGGGGCAGCTAGCACAGATACGCAGTATTTT. Its translation: CASSPGAASTDTQYF.

The V and J genes are TRBV18 and TRBJ1-5, with D perhaps matching TRBD1 (5 bases). V gave up 0 bases and J gave up 2 bases, with 17 bases separating them. There are 18 residues in the CDR3. Per the germline V gene, CDR1 is KGHSH and CDR2 is LQKENI. The DNA of the CDR3 is TGTGCCAGCTCACCACCGGGGCAGGCGCAACCGGGCAATCAGCCCCAGCATTTT. This codes for CASSPPGQAQPGNQPQHF.

The J gene is TRBJ2-2, the V gene TRBV19, with a tentative D call TRBD1 (6 bases). Germline V gene lookup returns CDR1 LNHDA and CDR2 SQIVND (reference sequence). The CDR3 extends over 13 amino acids. V lost 7 bases and J lost 6, with 12 bases in between. The CDR3 region is CASTVRGSGELFF. DNA for the CDR3: TGTGCCAGTACGGTCAGGGGTTCCGGGGAGCTGTTTTTT.

The CDR3 spells CASSIASPRDTQYF. The CDR3 DNA reads TGTGCCAGTAGTATAGCTTCACCCAGGGATACGCAGTATTTT. The chain employs TRBV19 and TRBJ2-3; D call uncertain. Germline lookup yields CDR1 LNHDA and CDR2 SQIVND (reference sequence). This CDR3 has 14 residues. With 1 base removed from V and 6 bases from J, the gap between germline ends came to 11 bases.